Each of the 30 T cell receptor beta chains below was sequenced from the same sample in a study of a mutant IDH1 vaccine in newly diagnosed glioma (dated by TCRdb to about 2021). What this sample's time point label stands for: week 11, during vaccination. Every vaccine dose consisted of 300 ug of a 20-mer mutant IDH1 peptide in Montanide, administered subcutaneously together with topical imiquimod. The library was obtained by the immunoSEQ multiplex PCR assay. TCRdb limited this immuneACCESS table to in-frame rearrangements with V and J called. A share of clones is missing; checked studies link under half to unresolved V genes, and the rest is unexplained. The sample table shows 20,000 to 30,000 clones, and roughly 78% are seen once. In total, the top ten clones hold 8% of the sample. Their recognized antigens are unknown. The sample was PBMCs, taken from a glioma patient whose treatment included an IDH1 peptide vaccine. All receptors come from a man between 35 and 55 years old with glioma.

The count of this clone is one. J is TRBJ2-7 and V is TRBV5-6; D could derive from TRBD1 or TRBD2 (5 bases each). From germline, CDR1 is SGHDT and CDR2 YYEEEE. This CDR3 has 16 amino acids. Trimming cost V 0 bases and J 2 bases, with 15 bases left between them. The CDR3 protein is CASSLDRGTVTYEQYF. As DNA, the CDR3 is TGTGCCAGCAGCTTGGACCGTGGGACGGTGACCTACGAGCAGTACTTC.

The gene calls are TRBV5-1 and TRBJ2-2; D possibly corresponds to TRBD2 (6 bases). The germline V gene encodes CDR1 SGHRS and CDR2 YFSETQ. There are 13 residues in the CDR3. Trimming took off 4 bases at V and 3 bases at J, with 7 bases between the two ends. CDR3 nucleotide sequence: TGCGCCAGCAGCCGCGGGGACACCGGGGAGCTGTTTTTT. Its protein is CASSRGDTGELFF.

A few counts support this clone. This sequence joins TRBV6-6 and TRBJ1-1, with D possibly being TRBD1 (5 bases). With 2 bases removed from V and 1 base from J, the gap between germline ends came to 11 bases. Germline V gene sequence: CDR1 MNHNY, CDR2 SVGAGI (reference sequence). The CDR3 loop spans 15 amino acids. CDR3 sequence reads: CASSYGQGGNTEAFF. The CDR3 bases are TGTGCCAGCAGTTACGGGCAGGGTGGGAACACTGAAGCTTTCTTT.

The rearrangement links TRBV11-3 to TRBJ2-1; the match to TRBD2 covers 8 bases. Trimming removed 8 bases from V and 8 bases from J; junction bases left unmatched: 8. In germline, CDR1 is SGHNT, CDR2 YENEEA. CDR3 length: 13 amino acids. The DNA for the CDR3 is TGTGCCAGCCGGGGGGCGGGAGGCCATGAGCAGTTCTTC. Protein sequence: CASRGAGGHEQFF.

This chain joins TRBV6-4 and TRBJ2-3; 11 nucleotides match TRBD2. Unmatched junction bases numbered 1, after V lost 1 base and J lost 4 bases. This CDR3 is 15 amino acids long. CDR1 and CDR2 from the germline V gene are MRHNA and SNTAGT. CDR3: CASSDLAGGPDTQYF. The CDR3 coding sequence is TGTGCCAGCAGTGACTTAGCGGGAGGGCCAGATACGCAGTATTTT.

The table lists this clone with a count of one. The chain employs TRBV5-1 and TRBJ2-3; no reliable D call. Germline loops: CDR1 SGHRS, CDR2 YFSETQ. V lost 0 bases to trimming and J lost 4 bases, with 3 bases between them. This CDR3 region has 12 residues. The CDR3 here is CASSLEADTQYF. CDR3 DNA: TGCGCCAGCAGCTTGGAGGCAGATACGCAGTATTTT. Full variable domain (missing parts from reference TRBV5-1 and TRBJ2-3): KAGVTQTPRYLIKTRGQQVTLSCSPISGHRSVSWYQQTPGQGLQFLFEYFSETQRNKGNFPGRFSGRQFSNSRSEMNVSTLELGDSALYLCASSLEADTQYFGPGTRLTVL.

This chain links TRBV10-3 with TRBJ2-7; 9 bases map to TRBD1. J lost 7 bases, V lost 3 bases, and 4 bases had no gene match. The CDR3 sequence is 13 residues long. CDR1 is ENHRY and CDR2 is SYGVKD in the germline V gene. The DNA for the CDR3 is TGTGCCATCAGTGAAACAGGGGGCCGGGAGCAGTACGTC. Its protein product is CAISETGGREQYV.

The V and J genes are TRBV7-8 and TRBJ2-7; a weak D match, TRBD2 (6 bases). V lost 5 bases and J 6 bases, leaving 17 bases between the germline ends. Germline CDR1 and CDR2: SGHVS and FQNEAQ. The length of the CDR3 is 14 residues. CDR3 in amino acids: CASSPRDSEVEQYF. The CDR3 bases are TGTGCCAGCAGCCCTCGGGACTCCGAGGTCGAGCAGTACTTC.

The chain has TRBV19 and TRBJ1-3, with D perhaps matching TRBD1 (6 bases). CDR3 length equals 15 residues. Trimming removed 4 bases from V and 2 bases from J, with 12 bases in between. The germline gives CDR1 LNHDA, CDR2 SQIVND (reference sequence). CDR3 bases: TGTGCCAGTAGTAGGACAGAGCGAACTGGAAACACCATATATTTT. Encoded protein: CASSRTERTGNTIYF. Combining the CDR3 with reference TRBV19 and TRBJ1-3 gives the whole variable domain DGGITQSPKYLFRKEGQNVTLSCEQNLNHDAMYWYRQDPGQGLRLIYYSQIVNDFQKGDIAEGYSVSREKKESFPLTVTSAQKNPTAFYLCASSRTERTGNTIYFGEGSWLTVV.

This chain links TRBV5-1 with TRBJ2-2; 8 nucleotides match TRBD1. V shed 0 bases, J shed 6 bases, and the junction held 10 bases outside the gene matches. The CDR3 sequence is 17 residues long. Germline V gene lookup returns CDR1 SGHRS and CDR2 YFSETQ. This chain's CDR3 is CASSLDPNRGMAGELFF. CDR3 DNA sequence: TGCGCCAGCAGCTTGGATCCTAACAGGGGGATGGCCGGGGAGCTGTTTTTT.

The chain links TRBV15 to TRBJ2-1; perhaps TRBD1 as D (5 bases). CDR3 length equals 14 residues. Deletions cut 0 bases from V and 7 bases from J, with 10 bases between. Looked up from germline, CDR1 is LNHNV and CDR2 is YYDKDF (reference sequence). CDR3 sequence (DNA): TGTGCCACCAGCAGAGATTATACAGGAAATGAGCAGTTCTTC. This encodes CATSRDYTGNEQFF.

The chain carries TRBV6-5 and TRBJ1-2; 8 bases are shared with TRBD1. This CDR3 is built from 15 residues. J was trimmed by 3 bases and V by 4 bases; bases with no gene match: 7. From germline, CDR1 is MNHEY and CDR2 SVGAGI. The CDR3 coding sequence is TGTGCCAGCAGTTCCGAGACAGGGGCGTACTATGGCTACACCTTC. Protein sequence: CASSSETGAYYGYTF.

This sequence joins TRBV11-3 and TRBJ1-1, with D perhaps matching TRBD1 (6 bases). Trimming removed 5 bases from V and 1 base from J, with 14 bases in between. The V gene's germline CDR1 is SGHNT and CDR2 YENEEA. The CDR3 spans 15 residues. The CDR3 sequence is CASSTSDSRNTEAFF. The CDR3 DNA sequence: TGTGCCAGCAGCACCTCGGACAGCAGGAACACTGAAGCTTTCTTT.

This sequence joins TRBV11-3 and TRBJ2-6; no clear D gene. The CDR3 contains 17 residues. From germline, CDR1 is SGHNT and CDR2 YENEEA. V was clipped by 5 bases and J by 5 bases, with 19 bases between them. CDR3 loop: CASSRSVRQSRANVLTF. CDR3 DNA: TGTGCCAGCAGCAGAAGCGTTCGACAAAGTCGGGCCAACGTCCTGACTTTC.

The rearrangement joins TRBV7-7 to TRBJ2-7, with TRBD1 identical over 8 bases. The V gene end was trimmed by 2 bases and the J gene end by 7 bases; junction bases not matched to a gene: 16. Germline CDR1 and CDR2: SSHAT and FNYEAQ (reference sequence). The CDR3 runs 17 residues. The CDR3 sequence: CASSLRVAAGGFGEQYV. CDR3 bases: TGTGCCAGCAGCTTAAGGGTGGCGGCAGGGGGCTTCGGGGAGCAGTACGTC.

The gene calls are TRBV6-1 and TRBJ2-3; possible D gene TRBD1, 6 bases. The CDR3 runs to 13 residues. The germline gives CDR1 MNHNS, CDR2 SASEGT. V lost 4 bases, J lost 6 bases, and 11 bases lay in between. In DNA form, the CDR3 reads TGTGCCAGCAGTGTGTGGGGGCCGGATACGCAGTATTTT. Its translation is CASSVWGPDTQYF.

This chain uses TRBV6-6 with TRBJ2-5; 10 bases align to TRBD2. This CDR3 is 15 amino acids long. The germline CDR1 and CDR2 sequences are MNHNY and SVGAGI (reference sequence). J was trimmed by 1 base and V by 4 bases; bases with no gene match: 3. CDR3 coding DNA: TGTGCCAGCAGTTCAACTAGCGGGGCCCAAGAGACCCAGTACTTC. The encoded protein is CASSSTSGAQETQYF.

The V call is TRBV5-1, the J call TRBJ2-3; 11 positions match TRBD2. Trimming at V came to 4 bases and at J to 1 base, leaving 14 bases not matched to a gene. There are 19 residues in the CDR3. The germline V gene has CDR1 SGHRS and CDR2 YFSETQ. The CDR3, as DNA: TGCGCCAGCAGCCACCCCACTACTAGCGGGAGTACGGGCACAGATACGCAGTATTTT. This sequence encodes CASSHPTTSGSTGTDTQYF.

This clone was seen a handful of times. V is TRBV4-2 and J is TRBJ2-7; D might be TRBD2 (6 bases). V was clipped by 8 bases and J by 5 bases, with 22 bases between them. Germline V gives CDR1 LGHNA, CDR2 YNFKEQ. The CDR3 has 15 amino acids. This chain's CDR3 is CASSRLTGGGNEQYF. In nucleotides, the CDR3 is TGTGCCAGCTCCCGCCTTACCGGAGGAGGGAACGAGCAGTACTTC.

The chain combines TRBV1 with TRBJ2-7; no check of the table's D call, TRBD2, against the DNA was made. TRBV1 is tagged as a pseudogene. The CDR3 extends over 18 amino acids. This chain's CDR3 is CTSSQEVRASGRMYEQYF. The CDR3 coding sequence is TGCACCAGCAGCCAAGAGGTCAGGGCTAGCGGGAGAATGTACGAGCAGTACTTC.

The chain uses TRBV7-9 and TRBJ1-2; TRBD1 might be the D (5 bases). Germline values: CDR1 SEHNR, CDR2 FQNEAQ (reference sequence). The CDR3 is 16 residues long. V dropped 5 bases and J dropped 8 bases, with 24 bases sitting between them. CDR3 sequence (DNA): TGTGCCAGCAGCCCAACTGTAGGGGACTGGGCTCTCGGCTACACCTTC. Its translation: CASSPTVGDWALGYTF.

The chain uses TRBV6-1 and TRBJ1-1, with 8 nucleotides matching TRBD1. Germline V gene sequence: CDR1 MNHNS, CDR2 SASEGT. V trimming: 8 bases; J trimming: 4 bases; junction bases outside the gene matches: 9. The CDR3 totals 14 residues. The CDR3 is CASSLDRGSTEAFF. The DNA of the CDR3 is TGTGCCAGCTCCCTAGACAGGGGTAGCACTGAAGCTTTCTTT.

This clone was seen only once. The V call is TRBV6-6, the J call TRBJ2-2; TRBD1 matches at 7 bases. The CDR3 length is 15 residues. With V trimmed by 5 bases and J by 4 bases, 7 bases remained unmatched. From germline, CDR1 is MNHNY and CDR2 SVGAGI (reference sequence). The DNA for the CDR3 is TGTGCCAGCAGTGCAGACAGGGCTTCCACCGGGGAGCTGTTTTTT. It translates to CASSADRASTGELFF.

The chain uses TRBV27 and TRBJ2-3, with D maybe TRBD2 (6 bases). This CDR3 is built from 15 residues. CDR1 MNHEY and CDR2 SMNVEV come from the germline V gene (reference sequence). V was shortened by 6 bases and J by 1 base, with 14 bases between the two germline ends. The CDR3 is CASRNPAGRTDTQYF. The CDR3 DNA reads TGTGCCAGCAGGAACCCCGCGGGACGCACAGATACGCAGTATTTT.

This rearrangement joins TRBV5-1 to TRBJ1-2; possibly TRBD1 for D (6 bases). Germline assignment: CDR1 SGHRS and CDR2 YFSETQ. The CDR3 has 13 residues. V was cut by 4 bases and J by 3 bases, with 10 bases left in between. CDR3 in DNA: TGCGCCAGCAGCCCGGACAGCGACTATGGCTACACCTTC. Translated, it gives CASSPDSDYGYTF.

This clone showed up just once. The chain is built from TRBV27 and TRBJ1-1; the D gene is possibly TRBD1 (5 bases). This CDR3 has 16 amino acids. V was cut by 3 bases and J by 5 bases, with 19 bases left in between. Germline CDR1 and CDR2: MNHEY and SMNVEV (reference sequence). The chain's CDR3 is CASSFAPGLRKTEAFF. The CDR3 bases are TGTGCCAGCAGTTTCGCCCCAGGGTTGAGGAAGACTGAAGCTTTCTTT.

The chain carries TRBV2 and TRBJ2-7, with unresolved D. In germline, CDR1 is SNHLY, CDR2 FYNNEI. The CDR3 is 12 amino acids. V was pared by 7 bases and J by 2 bases, with 9 bases between. CDR3 loop: CASNPGPYEQYF. The CDR3 DNA reads TGTGCCAGCAATCCGGGCCCCTACGAGCAGTACTTC. The variable domain in full, with the rest retrieved from reference TRBV2 and TRBJ2-7, is EPEVTQTPSHQVTQMGQEVILRCVPISNHLYFYWYRQILGQKVEFLVSFYNNEISEKSEIFDDQFSVERPDGSNFTLKIRSTKLEDSAMYFCASNPGPYEQYFGPGTRLTVT.

The genes are TRBV18 and TRBJ1-1; unclear D gene. The CDR3 is made up of 10 amino acids. In germline, CDR1 is KGHSH, CDR2 LQKENI. V lost 4 bases to trimming and J lost 8 bases, with 5 bases between them. CDR3 in DNA: TGTGCCAGCTCACAAGGAGAAGCTTTCTTT. It specifies CASSQGEAFF.

V usage is TRBV27 and J usage is TRBJ2-5, with 13 bases identical to TRBD2. V dropped 7 bases and J dropped 5; count of bases not matched to a gene: 10. The CDR3 has 16 residues. Germline values: CDR1 MNHEY, CDR2 SMNVEV (reference sequence). In DNA, the CDR3 is TGTGCCAGCACTAAACTAGCGGGAGGGCTCCTGGAGACCCAGTACTTC. The encoded protein is CASTKLAGGLLETQYF.

The chain employs TRBV7-9 and TRBJ1-4; TRBD1 matches at 9 bases. Trimming removed 6 bases from V and 5 bases from J; junction bases left unmatched: 4. There are 14 residues in the CDR3. Germline assignment: CDR1 SEHNR and CDR2 FQNEAQ (reference sequence). The DNA of the CDR3 is TGTGCCAGCAGTTCCGGGACAGGGAATGAAAAACTGTTTTTT. Residues: CASSSGTGNEKLFF.